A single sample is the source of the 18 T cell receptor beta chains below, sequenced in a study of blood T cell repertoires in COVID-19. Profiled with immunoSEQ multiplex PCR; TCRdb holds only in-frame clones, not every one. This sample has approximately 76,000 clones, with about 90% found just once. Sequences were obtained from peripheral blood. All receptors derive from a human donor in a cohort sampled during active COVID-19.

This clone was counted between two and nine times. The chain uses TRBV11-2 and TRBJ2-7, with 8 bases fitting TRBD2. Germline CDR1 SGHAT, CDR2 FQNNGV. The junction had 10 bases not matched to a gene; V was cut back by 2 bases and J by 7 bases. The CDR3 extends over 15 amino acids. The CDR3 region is CASSLMERGLGEQYF. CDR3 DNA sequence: TGTGCCAGCAGCTTAATGGAGCGGGGGTTGGGGGAGCAGTACTTC.

The CDR3 DNA is TGTGCCAGCCTTGACGGGAGACATGGCTACACCTTC. Protein: CASLDGRHGYTF. The V call is TRBV28, the J call TRBJ1-2; D ambiguous. This CDR3 contains 12 residues. Germline CDR1 is MDHEN and CDR2 is SYDVKM. Trimming cost V 8 bases and J 6 bases, with 13 bases left between them.

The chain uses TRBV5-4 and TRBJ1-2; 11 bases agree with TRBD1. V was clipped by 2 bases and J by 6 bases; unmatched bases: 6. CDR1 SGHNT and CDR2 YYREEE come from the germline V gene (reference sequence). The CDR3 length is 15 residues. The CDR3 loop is CASSLRTGGLDGYTF. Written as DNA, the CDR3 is TGTGCCAGCAGCTTAAGGACAGGGGGCTTAGATGGCTACACCTTC.

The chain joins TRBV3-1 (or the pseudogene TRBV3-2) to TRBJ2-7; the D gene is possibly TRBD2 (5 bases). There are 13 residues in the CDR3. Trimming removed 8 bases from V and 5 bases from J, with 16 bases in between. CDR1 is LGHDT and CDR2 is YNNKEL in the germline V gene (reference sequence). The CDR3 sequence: CASQPGSLDEQYF. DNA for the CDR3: TGTGCCAGCCAGCCGGGGAGCTTGGACGAGCAGTACTTC.

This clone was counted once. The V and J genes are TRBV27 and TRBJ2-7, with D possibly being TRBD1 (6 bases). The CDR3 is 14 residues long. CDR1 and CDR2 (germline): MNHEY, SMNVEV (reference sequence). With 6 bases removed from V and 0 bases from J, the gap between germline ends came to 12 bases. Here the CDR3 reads CASRETGSSYEQYF. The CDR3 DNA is TGTGCCAGCAGGGAAACAGGGAGCTCCTACGAGCAGTACTTC.

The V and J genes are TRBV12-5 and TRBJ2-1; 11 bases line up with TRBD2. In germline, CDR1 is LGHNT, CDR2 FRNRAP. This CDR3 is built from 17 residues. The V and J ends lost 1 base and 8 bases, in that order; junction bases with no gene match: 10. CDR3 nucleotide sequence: TGTGCTAGTGGTTTGGCGAAACTAGCGGGGGCTGTCTATGAGCAGTTCTTC. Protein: CASGLAKLAGAVYEQFF.

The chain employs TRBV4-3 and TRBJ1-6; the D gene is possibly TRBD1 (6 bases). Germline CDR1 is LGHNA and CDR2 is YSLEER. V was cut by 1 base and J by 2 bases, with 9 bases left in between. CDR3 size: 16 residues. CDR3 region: CASSQVRGTYNSPLHF. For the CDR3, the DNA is TGCGCCAGCAGCCAAGTCAGGGGAACCTATAATTCACCCCTCCACTTT.

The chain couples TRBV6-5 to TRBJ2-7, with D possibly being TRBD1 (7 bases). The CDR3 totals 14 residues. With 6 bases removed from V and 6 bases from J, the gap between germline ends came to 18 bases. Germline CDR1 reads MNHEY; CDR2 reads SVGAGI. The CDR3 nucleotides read TGTGCCAGCAGCCTCAGGGGGGCCTCAGTCGAGCAGTACTTC. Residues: CASSLRGASVEQYF.

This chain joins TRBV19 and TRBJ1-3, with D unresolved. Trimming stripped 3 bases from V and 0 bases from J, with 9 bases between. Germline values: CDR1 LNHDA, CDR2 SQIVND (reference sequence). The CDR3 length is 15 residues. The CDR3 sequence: CASSIRLLSGNTIYF. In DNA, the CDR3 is TGTGCCAGTAGTATTAGACTGCTCTCTGGAAACACCATATATTTT.

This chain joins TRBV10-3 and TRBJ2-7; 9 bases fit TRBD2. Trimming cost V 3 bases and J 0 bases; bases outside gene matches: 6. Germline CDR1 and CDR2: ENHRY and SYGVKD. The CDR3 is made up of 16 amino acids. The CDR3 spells CAISDQLAGSSYEQYF. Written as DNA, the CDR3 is TGTGCCATCAGTGACCAACTAGCGGGTAGCTCCTACGAGCAGTACTTC.

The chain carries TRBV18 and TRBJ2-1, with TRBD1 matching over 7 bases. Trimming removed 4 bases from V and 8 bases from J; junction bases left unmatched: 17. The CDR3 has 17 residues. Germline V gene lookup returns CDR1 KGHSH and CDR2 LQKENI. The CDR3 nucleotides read TGTGCCAGCTCACTCCTCCCGAGACAGGGCGGGCGGGATGAGCAGTTCTTC. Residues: CASSLLPRQGGRDEQFF.

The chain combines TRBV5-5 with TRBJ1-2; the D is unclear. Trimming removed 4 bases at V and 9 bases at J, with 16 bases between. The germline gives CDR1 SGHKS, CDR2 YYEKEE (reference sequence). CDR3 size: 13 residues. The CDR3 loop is CASSPRTVGSYTF. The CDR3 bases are TGTGCCAGCAGCCCTCGGACTGTAGGTAGCTACACCTTC.

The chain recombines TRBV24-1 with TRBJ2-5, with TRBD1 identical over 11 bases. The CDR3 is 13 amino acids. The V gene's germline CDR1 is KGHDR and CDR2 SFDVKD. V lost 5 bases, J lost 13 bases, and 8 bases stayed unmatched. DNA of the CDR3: TGTGCCACCAGTGGCCCGGGACAGGGGGGACCGTACTTC. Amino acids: CATSGPGQGGPYF.

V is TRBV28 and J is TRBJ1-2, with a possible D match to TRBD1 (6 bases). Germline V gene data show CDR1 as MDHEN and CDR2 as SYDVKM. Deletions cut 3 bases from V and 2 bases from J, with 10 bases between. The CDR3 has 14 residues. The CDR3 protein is CASSFRTGNYGYTF. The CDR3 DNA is TGTGCCAGCAGTTTTCGAACAGGGAACTATGGCTACACCTTC.

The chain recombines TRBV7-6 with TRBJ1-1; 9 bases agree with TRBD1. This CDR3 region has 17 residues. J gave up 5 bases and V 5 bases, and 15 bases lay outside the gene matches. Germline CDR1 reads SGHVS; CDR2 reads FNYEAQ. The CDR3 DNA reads TGTGCCAGCAGCCCGAAAGAACAGGGGGCGGCTGGGACTGAAGCTTTCTTT. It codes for CASSPKEQGAAGTEAFF.

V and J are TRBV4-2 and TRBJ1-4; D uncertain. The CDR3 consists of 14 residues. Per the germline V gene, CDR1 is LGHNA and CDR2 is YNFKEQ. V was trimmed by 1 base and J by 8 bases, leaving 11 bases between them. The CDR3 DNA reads TGTGCCAGCAGCCAAGCGCTTGGAGGGGAAAAACTGTTTTTT. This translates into CASSQALGGEKLFF.

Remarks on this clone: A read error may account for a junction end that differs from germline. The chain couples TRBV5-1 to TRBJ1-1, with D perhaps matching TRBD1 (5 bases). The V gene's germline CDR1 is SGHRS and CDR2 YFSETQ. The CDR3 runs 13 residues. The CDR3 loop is CASRLNRNPEAFF. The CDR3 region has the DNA TGCGCCAGCCGCTTAAACAGGAATCCTGAAGCTTTCTTT.

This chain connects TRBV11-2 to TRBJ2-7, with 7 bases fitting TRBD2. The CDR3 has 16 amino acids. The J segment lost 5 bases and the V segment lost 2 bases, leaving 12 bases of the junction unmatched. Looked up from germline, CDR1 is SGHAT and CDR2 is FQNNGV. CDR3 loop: CASSLSSGRSWHEQYF. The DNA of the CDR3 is TGTGCCAGCAGCTTAAGTAGCGGGCGCAGCTGGCACGAGCAGTACTTC. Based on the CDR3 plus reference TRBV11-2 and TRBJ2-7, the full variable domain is EAGVAQSPRYKIIEKRQSVAFWCNPISGHATLYWYQQILGQGPKLLIQFQNNGVVDDSQLPKDRFSAERLKGVDSTLKIQPAKLEDSAVYLCASSLSSGRSWHEQYFGPGTRLTVT.